The 15 T cell receptor beta chains listed next were all sequenced from one sample in a study of blood T cell repertoires in COVID-19. Profiling relied on immunoSEQ multiplex PCR, and the TCRdb table lists in-frame clones only, not all of them. The profile shows around 250,000 clones, 70% to 90% of them singletons. The sequencing sample was made of PBMCs or T cells enriched from blood (not recorded which). The receptors come from a woman aged 40 to 55 with acute COVID-19.

The chain recombines TRBV5-1 with TRBJ2-3, with 9 bases that match TRBD2. This CDR3 contains 14 residues. V lost 7 bases, J lost 6 bases, and 9 bases stayed unmatched. Germline-derived CDR1 and CDR2 are SGHRS and YFSETQ. CDR3 coding DNA: TGCGCCAGCGCGATAGCGGGAGAAGGGGATACGCAGTATTTT. It codes for CASAIAGEGDTQYF.

This chain uses TRBV10-3 with TRBJ2-7; TRBD2 matches 7 bases. From germline, CDR1 is ENHRY and CDR2 SYGVKD. V gave up 0 bases and J gave up 2 bases; unmatched junction bases: 4. CDR3 length: 15 residues. The CDR3: CAISESTSPTYEQYF. In nucleotides, the CDR3 is TGTGCCATCAGTGAGTCGACTAGCCCTACCTACGAGCAGTACTTC.

The gene calls are TRBV10-3 and TRBJ2-5; 12 nucleotides match TRBD2. The CDR3 contains 16 residues. The trim removed 3 bases at V and 0 bases at J, leaving 2 bases unmatched. The germline gives CDR1 ENHRY, CDR2 SYGVKD. CDR3 residues: CAISEGLAGYQETQYF. Written as DNA, the CDR3 is TGTGCCATCAGTGAAGGACTAGCGGGGTACCAAGAGACCCAGTACTTC.

This clone has only one observation. The chain recombines TRBV10-1 with TRBJ1-3; D unresolved. Trimming shortened V by 3 bases and J by 0 bases, and 6 bases separated the two germline ends. CDR3 length equals 14 residues. Germline CDR1 is WNHNN and CDR2 is SYGVQD (reference sequence). The DNA for the CDR3 is TGCGCCAGCAGTGATGGGAGCTCTGGAAACACCATATATTTT. Translation: CASSDGSSGNTIYF.

The V call is TRBV7-3, the J call TRBJ2-5; 8 nucleotides agree with TRBD1. J lost 3 bases, V lost 1 base, and 4 bases had no gene match. The germline gives CDR1 SGHTA, CDR2 FQGTGA. The CDR3 runs to 15 residues. CDR3 DNA: TGTGCCAGCAGCTTAAGTGACAGGGGAGAAGAGACCCAGTACTTC. Residues: CASSLSDRGEETQYF.

This clone was counted between two and nine times. V and J are TRBV6-4 and TRBJ2-1; D perhaps matches TRBD2 (6 bases). This CDR3 contains 16 residues. Per the germline V gene, CDR1 is MRHNA and CDR2 is SNTAGT. V was trimmed by 2 bases and J by 7 bases, leaving 18 bases between them. CDR3 bases: TGTGCCAGCAGTGACCAGGGTGCTAGCGAGGTAAATGAGCAGTTCTTC. This codes for CASSDQGASEVNEQFF.

This chain links TRBV27 with TRBJ1-5; tentatively, D is TRBD1 (6 bases). Trimming pared 4 bases from V and 3 bases from J, leaving 13 bases between. The CDR3 sequence is 15 residues long. Germline CDR1 and CDR2: MNHEY and SMNVEV (reference sequence). DNA for the CDR3: TGTGCCAGCAGTTCGAGACAGGAGATCAATCAGCCCCAGCATTTT. Protein sequence: CASSSRQEINQPQHF.

The genes are TRBV7-6 and TRBJ1-5; 10 bases are shared with TRBD1. After removal of 5 bases from V and 1 base from J, the junction contained 5 bases not matched to a gene. The CDR3 totals 16 residues. In germline, CDR1 is SGHVS, CDR2 FNYEAQ. Here the CDR3 reads CASSLGTGASNQPQHF. The DNA for the CDR3 is TGTGCCAGCAGCCTTGGGACAGGGGCCAGCAATCAGCCCCAGCATTTT. Complete variable domain (other parts from reference TRBV7-6 and TRBJ1-5): GAGVSQSPRYKVTKRGQDVALRCDPISGHVSLYWYRQALGQGPEFLTYFNYEAQQDKSGLPNDRFSAERPEGSISTLTIQRTEQRDSAMYRCASSLGTGASNQPQHFGDGTRLSIL.

This chain uses TRBV2 with TRBJ1-2, with TRBD1 matching over 7 bases. CDR1 and CDR2 from the germline V gene are SNHLY and FYNNEI. The CDR3 extends over 15 amino acids. Trimming at V came to 1 base and at J to 4 bases, leaving 6 bases not matched to a gene. As DNA, the CDR3 is TGTGCCAGCAGTGAAGGGCCAGGGGGACCCTATGGCTACACCTTC. Amino acid sequence: CASSEGPGGPYGYTF.

The rearrangement joins TRBV27 to TRBJ2-1, with 14 positions matching TRBD2. The CDR3 spans 16 residues. CDR1 and CDR2 (germline): MNHEY, SMNVEV (reference sequence). The CDR3 nucleotides read TGTAGGCCGGGACTAGCGGGAGTTAGGGCTTACAATGAGCAGTTCTTC. This gives the protein CRPGLAGVRAYNEQFF.

The genes are TRBV5-1 and TRBJ2-5, with 8 bases matching TRBD2. Germline V gene sequence: CDR1 SGHRS, CDR2 YFSETQ. V was clipped by 7 bases and J by 2 bases; unmatched bases: 10. The CDR3 runs 15 residues. CDR3 DNA: TGCGCCAGCGGGGACGGCGGGAGGCTACAAGAGACCCAGTACTTC. Its translation is CASGDGGRLQETQYF.

This clone was observed a handful of times. This chain uses TRBV11-3 with TRBJ1-5; the D is unclear. CDR1 is SGHNT, CDR2 YENEEA, per germline. Trimming removed 2 bases at V and 6 bases at J, with 8 bases between. There are 13 residues in the CDR3. The DNA of the CDR3 is TGTGCCAGCAGCTTACAGGTCGGTCAGCCCCAGCATTTT. Translated: CASSLQVGQPQHF.

This chain joins TRBV7-2 and TRBJ2-7; 7 bases agree with TRBD2. The V gene's germline CDR1 is SGHTA and CDR2 FQGNSA. J lost 7 bases, V lost 4 bases, and 7 bases had no gene match. The CDR3 is 13 amino acids. CDR3 nucleotides: TGTGCCAGCAGCTCACTTTTGGGGGGGGAGCAGTACGTC. Amino acids: CASSSLLGGEQYV.

The chain employs TRBV28 and TRBJ1-5, with 7 bases matching TRBD1. Looked up from germline, CDR1 is MDHEN and CDR2 is SYDVKM. This CDR3 is built from 15 residues. V lost 2 bases, J lost 2 bases, and 3 bases stayed unmatched. This CDR3 reads CASSLPTGRNQPQHF. The DNA of the CDR3 is TGTGCCAGCAGTTTACCGACAGGGCGCAATCAGCCCCAGCATTTT. The whole variable domain, remainder taken from reference TRBV28 and TRBJ1-5, is DVKVTQSSRYLVKRTGEKVFLECVQDMDHENMFWYRQDPGLGLRLIYFSYDVKMKEKGDIPEGYSVSREKKERFSLILESASTNQTSMYLCASSLPTGRNQPQHFGDGTRLSIL.

The J gene is TRBJ2-7, the V gene TRBV10-3; no firm D call. The germline CDR1 and CDR2 sequences are ENHRY and SYGVKD. The CDR3 spans 12 residues. The germline V and J ends were trimmed by 4 bases and 3 bases, with 7 bases remaining between them. CDR3 sequence: CAISVNSYEQYV. CDR3 DNA: TGTGCCATCAGTGTTAACAGCTACGAGCAGTACGTC.